Presented here are 24 T cell receptor beta chains from one specimen sequenced in a study of tissue T cells after allogeneic stem cell transplantation. Some clones are missing from TCRdb's copy, which holds only in-frame ones; the method was immunoSEQ multiplex PCR. Among tens of thousands of clones listed, 73% were seen once. The sequenced sample consisted of sorted cells pooled from one or two spleens. These receptor sequences come from a pool of C57BL/6 mice in good health.

As concerns this clone: Germline and genes here are mouse. The read halts 1 residue ahead of the CDR3 end, with the missing end drawn from the germline J gene. The chain couples TRBV13-2 to TRBJ2-5; the D gene is possibly TRBD2 (6 bases). Germline CDR1 is NNHNN and CDR2 is SYGAGS (reference sequence). Trimming left V 2 bases short and J 0 bases short, with 10 bases between. This CDR3 comprises 15 residues. The CDR3 loop is CASGDRGENQDTQYF. The DNA read from the CDR3 is TGTGCCAGCGGTGACCGGGGGGAAAACCAAGACACCCAGTAC.

In regard to this clone: Gene names are mouse gene names. The read finishes 1 residue shy of the CDR3 end, and the germline J gene is used to complete it. The chain joins TRBV3 to TRBJ2-7; 10 bases align to TRBD2. This CDR3 is 12 amino acids long. The V segment lost 10 bases and the J segment 5 bases; nucleotides outside the gene matches: 5. In germline, CDR1 is SNHLY, CDR2 FYNGKV (reference sequence). The CDR3 here is CATGTGANEQYF. The sequenced CDR3 bases are TGTGCCACCGGGACTGGGGCGAATGAACAGTAC.

As concerns this clone: Germline and genes here are mouse. The read ends 1 residue early relative to the CDR3; the germline J gene fills the gap. The chain has TRBV13-3 and TRBJ2-5; TRBD1 agrees at 7 bases. With 5 bases clipped from V and 3 bases from J, the junction kept 3 bases outside the gene matches. This CDR3 has 13 residues. Germline V CDR1 and CDR2: NNHDY, SYVADS. The DNA read from the CDR3 is TGTGCCAGCAGCCACAGGGGACAAGACACCCAGTAC. It translates to CASSHRGQDTQY. The entire CDR3 reads CASSHRGQDTQYF. Supplemented by reference TRBV13-3 and TRBJ2-5, the full variable domain reads EAAVTQSPRSKVAVTGGKVTLSCHQTNNHDYMYWYRQDTGHGLRLIHYSYVADSTEKGDIPDGYKASRPSQENFSLILELASLSQTAVYFCASSHRGQDTQYFGPGTRLLVL.

Only one count was recorded for this clone. Germline and genes: mouse. Sequencing ends 1 residue short of the CDR3 end; the germline J gene provides the rest. The chain couples TRBV2 to TRBJ2-5; TRBD2 aligns across 11 bases. The germline CDR1 and CDR2 sequences are LGHNA and YSYQKL. J gave up 3 bases and V 0 bases, and 2 bases lay outside the gene matches. This CDR3 is 16 amino acids long. The sequenced part of the CDR3 DNA is TGTGCCAGCAGCCAAGAGGGGGACTGGGGGCAAGACACCCAGTAC. Translated, it gives CASSQEGDWGQDTQY. The full CDR3 is CASSQEGDWGQDTQYF.

A word on this clone: Gene names refer to mouse genes. Read sequence stops 1 residue before the CDR3 end, and the germline J gene provides the missing end. V gene TRBV3 combines with J gene TRBJ1-2; 7 nucleotides align to TRBD1. J lost 4 bases, V lost 1 base, and 6 bases had no gene match. Germline V gene lookup returns CDR1 SNHLY and CDR2 FYNGKV (reference sequence). The CDR3 spans 15 residues. CDR3 loop: CASSLVTGRGSDYTF. CDR3 bases read: TGTGCCAGCAGCTTAGTGACAGGGCGGGGCTCCGACTACACC.

Worth noting for this clone: The listed genes are named as in mouse. The CDR3 end lies 1 residue beyond the end of the read and is filled in from the germline J gene. The chain recombines TRBV20 with TRBJ2-4; possibly TRBD1 for D (5 bases). Germline V CDR1 and CDR2: GFQATS, STVNSAI. CDR3 length equals 14 residues. The V gene lost 3 bases and the J gene lost 0 bases, with 10 bases spanning the gap. CDR3 sequence: CGASLTASQNTLYF. The DNA read from the CDR3 is TGTGGTGCTAGCCTGACAGCTAGTCAAAACACCTTGTAC.

This clone came up a few times. Genes and germline are mouse. CDR3 DNA (partial): TGTGCCTGGAGTCGCAGGGGGCAAGGTTCTGGAAATACGCTCTAT. The encoded protein is CAWSRRGQGSGNTLY. The CDR3 as a whole reads CAWSRRGQGSGNTLYF. The V call is TRBV31, the J call TRBJ1-3; 8 nucleotides line up with TRBD1. The read ends 1 residue shy of where the CDR3 ends; the end is completed using the germline J gene. The V gene's germline CDR1 is GKSSPN and CDR2 SITVG. The V gene end was trimmed by 1 base and the J gene end by 0 bases; junction bases not matched to a gene: 5. CDR3 length equals 16 residues.

This clone was detected only a few times. Gene and germline names: mouse. The read terminates 1 residue before the CDR3 end, so the remaining end is supplied by the germline J gene. The chain recombines TRBV31 with TRBJ1-2; 7 nucleotides match TRBD1. J gave up 2 bases and V 0 bases, and 3 bases lay outside the gene matches. Looked up from germline, CDR1 is GKSSPN and CDR2 is SITVG. The CDR3 has 14 amino acids. The part of the CDR3 DNA that was read is TGTGCCTGGAGTCTAACAGGGGAGAACTCCGACTACACC. Translation: CAWSLTGENSDYT. The CDR3 reads in full as CAWSLTGENSDYTF.

With regard to this clone: Gene names refer to mouse genes. Coverage ceases 1 residue before the CDR3 finishes, and the germline J gene fills in the end. This chain links TRBV15 with TRBJ2-5, with 10 bases aligning to TRBD1. The CDR3 contains 14 residues. V was clipped by 4 bases and J by 6 bases; unmatched bases: 4. Germline V gene data show CDR1 as SGHND and CDR2 as FRSKSL. Partial CDR3 DNA: TGTGCCAGCAGTTGGGGGACAGGGGACGACACCCAGTAC. Translated, it gives CASSWGTGDDTQY. The full-length CDR3 reads as CASSWGTGDDTQYF.

Notes on this clone: Genes and germline come from the mouse. The read gets to within 1 residue of the CDR3 end, and the germline J gene fills in the rest. J is TRBJ2-2 and V is TRBV31; 10 nucleotides line up with TRBD1. V was clipped by 5 bases and J by 0 bases; unmatched bases: 0. This CDR3 comprises 14 residues. CDR1 and CDR2 (germline): GKSSPN, SITVG. The covered CDR3 bases are TGTGCCTGGGGACAGGGGGCAAACACCGGGCAGCTCTAC. Its translation: CAWGQGANTGQLY. The CDR3 in its entirety is CAWGQGANTGQLYF.

Worth noting for this clone: Mouse germline and gene names are used. The CDR3 is cut off 1 residue early in the read; its end comes from the germline J gene. The chain couples TRBV16 to TRBJ2-1; tentatively, D is TRBD1 or TRBD2 (5 bases each). CDR1 SGHSA and CDR2 FRNQAP come from the germline V gene. Trimming took off 0 bases at V and 3 bases at J, with 12 bases between the two ends. The CDR3 runs 16 residues. The CDR3 bases that were read are TGTGCAAGCAGCTTAGATCCCCGGGGCGGCTATGCTGAGCAGTTC. Encoded protein: CASSLDPRGGYAEQF. The full CDR3 reads CASSLDPRGGYAEQFF.

Note on this clone: Mouse gene names apply. The read gets to within 1 residue of the CDR3 end, and the germline J gene fills in the rest. The rearrangement links TRBV2 to TRBJ2-5; D unresolved. This CDR3 contains 13 residues. Trimming shortened V by 0 bases and J by 6 bases, and 7 bases separated the two germline ends. The germline V gene has CDR1 LGHNA and CDR2 YSYQKL. Incomplete CDR3 DNA: TGTGCCAGCAGCCAAGACCGGCAGGACACCCAGTAC. The encoded protein is CASSQDRQDTQY. The complete CDR3 sequence is CASSQDRQDTQYF.

A remark on this clone: Gene names are the mouse ones. Sequencing ends 1 residue short of the CDR3 end; the germline J gene provides the rest. The genes are TRBV1 and TRBJ2-7; 8 positions agree with TRBD2. CDR3 length equals 16 residues. V shed 3 bases, J shed 0 bases, and the junction held 7 bases outside the gene matches. From germline, CDR1 is NSQYPW and CDR2 LRSPGD (reference sequence). CDR3 amino acids: CTCSARLGGLSYEQYF. The part of the CDR3 DNA that was read is TGCACCTGCAGTGCGCGCCTGGGGGGCCTCTCCTATGAACAGTAC.

This clone was seen only once. Gene names refer to mouse genes. The read ends 1 residue before the CDR3 terminus; that terminus is restored from the germline J gene. The chain combines TRBV13-2 with TRBJ1-2; 8 nucleotides agree with TRBD1. The CDR3 contains 15 residues. V lost 1 base, J lost 0 bases, and 2 bases stayed unmatched. The germline V gene has CDR1 NNHNN and CDR2 SYGAGS (reference sequence). CDR3 bases read: TGTGCCAGCGGTGATCCGGGACAGGCAAACTCCGACTACACC. Translating gives CASGDPGQANSDYT. The entire CDR3 protein reads CASGDPGQANSDYTF.

To note about this clone: Mouse gene names and germline throughout. Read coverage stops 1 residue before the CDR3 terminus; the germline J gene supplies the remainder. The rearrangement links TRBV31 to TRBJ2-5; no clear D gene. This CDR3 region has 12 residues. Trimming took 2 bases from V and 3 from J, leaving 6 bases between them. Germline V gene lookup returns CDR1 GKSSPN and CDR2 SITVG. The part of the CDR3 DNA that was read is TGTGCCTGGAGTGCTCAGCAAGACACCCAGTAC. Amino acids: CAWSAQQDTQY. The whole CDR3 sequence reads CAWSAQQDTQYF.

This clone showed up just a few times. The gene names here belong to mouse. The CDR3 end falls 1 residue outside the read, so it is completed with the germline J gene. This chain links TRBV14 with TRBJ2-2, with D possibly TRBD2 on 6 matching bases. Germline V gene lookup returns CDR1 SGHDT and CDR2 FRDEAV. The CDR3 spans 13 residues. V was cut by 4 bases and J by 2 bases, with 6 bases left in between. The chain's CDR3 is CASSDWNTGQLYF. The CDR3 DNA, read in part, is TGTGCCAGCAGTGACTGGAACACCGGGCAGCTCTAC.

On this clone: The germline and genes are mouse ones. The CDR3 end falls 1 residue outside the read, so it is completed with the germline J gene. The chain employs TRBV31 and TRBJ2-3; D perhaps matches TRBD1 (5 bases). The CDR3 loop spans 13 amino acids. V gave up 7 bases and J gave up 0 bases, with 11 bases separating them. CDR1 is GKSSPN, CDR2 SITVG, per germline. The CDR3 spells CASPAGSAETLYF. The sequenced CDR3 bases are TGTGCCTCCCCGGCAGGGAGTGCAGAAACGCTGTAT.

With respect to this clone: Gene names follow the mouse nomenclature. Read coverage stops 1 residue before the CDR3 terminus; the germline J gene supplies the remainder. The chain uses TRBV13-2 and TRBJ2-4, with TRBD1 identical over 8 bases. V dropped 2 bases and J dropped 3; count of bases not matched to a gene: 2. CDR1 and CDR2 (germline): NNHNN, SYGAGS (reference sequence). The length of the CDR3 is 14 residues. Partial CDR3 DNA: TGTGCCAGCGGTGACTACAGGGGGCAAAACACCTTGTAC. Protein: CASGDYRGQNTLY. The whole CDR3 protein is CASGDYRGQNTLYF.

This clone was observed a handful of times. All gene names here are mouse names. The sequenced fragment ends 1 residue before the CDR3 boundary, so the rest is inferred from the germline J gene. The V call is TRBV4, the J call TRBJ2-1; D uncertain. This CDR3 is 13 amino acids long. Deletions cut 4 bases from V and 1 base from J, with 5 bases between. Germline values: CDR1 LGHDT, CDR2 YNNKQL (reference sequence). CDR3 amino acids: CASSFRNYAEQFF. CDR3 bases read: TGTGCCAGCAGCTTCAGGAACTATGCTGAGCAGTTC.

Details on this clone: Each gene name is a mouse one. The read ends 1 residue before the CDR3 terminus; that terminus is restored from the germline J gene. J is TRBJ2-2 and V is TRBV29; no clear D gene. The CDR3 spans 13 residues. Per germline, CDR1 MSHET and CDR2 SYDVDS. Trimming cost V 2 bases and J 4 bases, with 5 bases left between them. The sequenced CDR3 bases are TGTGCTAGCAGTTTAGTCTCCACCGGGCAGCTCTAC. This translates into CASSLVSTGQLY. Given in full, the CDR3 is CASSLVSTGQLYF. The variable domain in full, completed from reference TRBV29 and TRBJ2-2, reads DMKVTQMPRYLIKRMGENVLLECGQDMSHETMYWYRQDPGLGLQLIYISYDVDSNSEGDIPKGYRVSRKKREHFSLILDSAKTNQTSVYFCASSLVSTGQLYFGEGSKLTVL.

As concerns this clone: Gene labels here are mouse ones. Sequencing ends 1 residue short of the CDR3 end; the germline J gene provides the rest. J is TRBJ1-1 and V is TRBV13-2, with 7 bases fitting TRBD1. This CDR3 has 13 residues. Germline V gene sequence: CDR1 NNHNN, CDR2 SYGAGS (reference sequence). With 3 bases clipped from V and 4 bases from J, the junction kept 3 bases outside the gene matches. The part of the CDR3 DNA that was read is TGTGCCAGCGGTGGACAGGGAGCCACAGAAGTCTTC. Protein product: CASGGQGATEVF. The whole CDR3 protein is CASGGQGATEVFF.

With respect to this clone: Genes and germline are mouse. The read gets to within 1 residue of the CDR3 end, and the germline J gene fills in the rest. This chain uses TRBV5 with TRBJ1-6, with 10 bases aligning to TRBD1. Being an ORF, TRBJ1-6 has a function that is uncertain. CDR1 is LGHNA and CDR2 is YNLKQL in the germline V gene (reference sequence). The CDR3 runs 14 residues. V dropped 3 bases and J dropped 10; count of bases not matched to a gene: 3. The DNA read from the CDR3 is TGTGCCAGCAGCCAGGGGACAGGGGAGTCGCCCCTCTAC. This codes for CASSQGTGESPLY. The entire CDR3 protein is CASSQGTGESPLYF.

A word on this clone: Gene and germline names: mouse. The observed sequence ends 1 residue before the CDR3 terminus, with the missing tail filled in from the germline J gene. The rearrangement joins TRBV13-2 to TRBJ1-3; D is perhaps TRBD1 (6 bases). The CDR3 consists of 14 residues. Germline V gene data show CDR1 as NNHNN and CDR2 as SYGAGS (reference sequence). Trimming left V 2 bases short and J 0 bases short, with 6 bases between. Incomplete CDR3 DNA: TGTGCCAGCGGTGAAGGGGGTTCTGGAAATACGCTCTAT. Translating it yields CASGEGGSGNTLY. The entire CDR3 is CASGEGGSGNTLYF.

As regards this clone: These gene names are mouse names. The observed sequence ends 1 residue before the CDR3 terminus, with the missing tail filled in from the germline J gene. This same CDR3 is encoded by further DNA sequences in the sample. The V and J genes are TRBV19 and TRBJ1-1, with a tentative D call TRBD1 (6 bases). V was cut by 1 base and J by 2 bases, with 9 bases left in between. The V gene's germline CDR1 is FNHDT and CDR2 SITEND (reference sequence). The CDR3 length is 14 residues. The sequenced part of the CDR3 DNA is TGTGCCAGCAGTATAAGGGGGGGCAACACAGAAGTCTTC. It codes for CASSIRGGNTEVF. The full CDR3 sequence reads CASSIRGGNTEVFF.